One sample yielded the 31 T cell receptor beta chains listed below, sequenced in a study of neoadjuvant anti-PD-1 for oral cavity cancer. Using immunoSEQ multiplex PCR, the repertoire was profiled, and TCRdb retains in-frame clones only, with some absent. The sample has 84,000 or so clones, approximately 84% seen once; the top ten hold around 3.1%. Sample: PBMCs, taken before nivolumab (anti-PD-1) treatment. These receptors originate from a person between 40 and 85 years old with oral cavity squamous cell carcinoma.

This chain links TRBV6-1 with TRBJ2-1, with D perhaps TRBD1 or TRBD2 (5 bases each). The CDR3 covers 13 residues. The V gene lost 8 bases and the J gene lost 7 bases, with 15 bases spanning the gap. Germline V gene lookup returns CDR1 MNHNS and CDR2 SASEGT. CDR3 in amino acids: CASSKRGINEQFF. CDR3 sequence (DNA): TGTGCCAGCTCCAAGAGGGGAATAAATGAGCAGTTCTTC.

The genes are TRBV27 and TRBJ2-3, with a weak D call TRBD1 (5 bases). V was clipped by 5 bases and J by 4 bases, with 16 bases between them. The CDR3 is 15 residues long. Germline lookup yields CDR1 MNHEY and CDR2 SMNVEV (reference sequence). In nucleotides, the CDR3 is TGTGCCAGCAGTGCGCCAGGGAATCGCGCAGATACGCAGTATTTT. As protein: CASSAPGNRADTQYF.

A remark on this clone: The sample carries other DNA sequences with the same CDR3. The CDR3: CASSLPGNYGYTF. The DNA for the CDR3 is TGTGCCAGCAGCTTACCCGGCAACTATGGCTACACCTTC. The chain has TRBV5-6 and TRBJ1-2; no clear D. V was pared by 2 bases and J by 2 bases, with 7 bases between. Germline lookup yields CDR1 SGHDT and CDR2 YYEEEE. The CDR3 runs to 13 residues.

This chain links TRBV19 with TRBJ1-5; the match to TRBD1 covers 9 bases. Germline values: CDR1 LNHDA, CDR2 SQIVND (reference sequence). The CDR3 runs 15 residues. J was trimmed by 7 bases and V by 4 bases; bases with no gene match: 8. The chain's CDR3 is CASSTRDRDGQPQHF. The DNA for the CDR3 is TGTGCCAGTAGTACCCGGGACAGGGACGGGCAGCCCCAGCATTTT. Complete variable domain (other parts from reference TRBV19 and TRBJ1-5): DGGITQSPKYLFRKEGQNVTLSCEQNLNHDAMYWYRQDPGQGLRLIYYSQIVNDFQKGDIAEGYSVSREKKESFPLTVTSAQKNPTAFYLCASSTRDRDGQPQHFGDGTRLSIL.

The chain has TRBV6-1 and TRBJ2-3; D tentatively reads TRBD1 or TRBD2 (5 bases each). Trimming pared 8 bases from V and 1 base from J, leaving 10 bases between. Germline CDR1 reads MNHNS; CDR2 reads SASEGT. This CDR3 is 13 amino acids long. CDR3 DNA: TGTGCCAGCGGGACGCCGGGCACAGATACGCAGTATTTT. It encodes CASGTPGTDTQYF.

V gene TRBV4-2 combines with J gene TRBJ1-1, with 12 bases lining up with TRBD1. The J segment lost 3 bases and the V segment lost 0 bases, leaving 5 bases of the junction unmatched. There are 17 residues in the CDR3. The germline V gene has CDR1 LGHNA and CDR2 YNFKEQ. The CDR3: CASSQEGGTGGHTEAFF. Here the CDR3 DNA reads TGTGCCAGCAGCCAAGAAGGCGGGACAGGGGGCCACACTGAAGCTTTCTTT.

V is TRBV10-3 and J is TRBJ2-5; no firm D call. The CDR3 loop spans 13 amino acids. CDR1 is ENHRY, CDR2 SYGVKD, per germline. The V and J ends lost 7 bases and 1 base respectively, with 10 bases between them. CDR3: CAIKGNLQETQYF. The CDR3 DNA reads TGTGCCATCAAGGGAAACCTCCAAGAGACCCAGTACTTC.

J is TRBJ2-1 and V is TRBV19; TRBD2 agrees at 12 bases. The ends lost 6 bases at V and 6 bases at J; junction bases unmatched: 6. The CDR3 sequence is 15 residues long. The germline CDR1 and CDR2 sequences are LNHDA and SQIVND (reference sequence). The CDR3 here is CASRPSSGRVNEQFF. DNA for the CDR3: TGTGCCAGTAGACCTTCTAGCGGGAGGGTCAATGAGCAGTTCTTC.

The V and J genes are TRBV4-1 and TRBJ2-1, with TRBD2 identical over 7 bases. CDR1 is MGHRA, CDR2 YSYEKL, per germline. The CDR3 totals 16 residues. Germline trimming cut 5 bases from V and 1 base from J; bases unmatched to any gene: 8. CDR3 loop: CASSDQSSGSYNEQFF. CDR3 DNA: TGCGCCAGCAGCGATCAGTCTAGCGGTTCCTACAATGAGCAGTTCTTC.

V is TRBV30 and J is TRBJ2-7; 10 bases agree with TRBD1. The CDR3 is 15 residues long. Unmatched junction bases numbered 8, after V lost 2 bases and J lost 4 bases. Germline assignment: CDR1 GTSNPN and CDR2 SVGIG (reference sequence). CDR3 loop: CAWSYSGQGGYEQYF. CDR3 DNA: TGTGCCTGGAGTTACTCCGGACAGGGGGGTTACGAGCAGTACTTC.

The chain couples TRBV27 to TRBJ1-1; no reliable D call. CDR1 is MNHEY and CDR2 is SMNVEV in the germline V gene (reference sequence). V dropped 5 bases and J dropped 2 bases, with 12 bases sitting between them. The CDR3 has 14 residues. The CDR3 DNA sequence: TGTGCCAGCAGTGTTGGACTGGATAACACTGAAGCTTTCTTT. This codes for CASSVGLDNTEAFF.

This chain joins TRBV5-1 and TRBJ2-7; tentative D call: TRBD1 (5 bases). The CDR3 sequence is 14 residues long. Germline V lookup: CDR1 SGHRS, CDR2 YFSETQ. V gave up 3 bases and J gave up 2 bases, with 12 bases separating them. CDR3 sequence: CASSSAGAPYEQYF. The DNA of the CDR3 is TGCGCCAGCAGCTCGGCTGGGGCCCCCTACGAGCAGTACTTC.

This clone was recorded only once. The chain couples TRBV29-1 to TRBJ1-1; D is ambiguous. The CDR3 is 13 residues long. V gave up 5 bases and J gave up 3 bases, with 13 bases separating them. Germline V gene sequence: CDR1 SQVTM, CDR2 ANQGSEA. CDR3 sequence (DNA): TGCAGCGTTCCCGGCCTCGGGGACACTGAAGCTTTCTTT. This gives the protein CSVPGLGDTEAFF.

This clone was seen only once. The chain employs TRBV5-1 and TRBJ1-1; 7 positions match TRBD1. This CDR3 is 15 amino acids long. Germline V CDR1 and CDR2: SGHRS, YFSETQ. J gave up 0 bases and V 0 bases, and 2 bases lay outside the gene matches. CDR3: CASSLGQGVNTEAFF. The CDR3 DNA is TGCGCCAGCAGCTTGGGACAGGGAGTGAACACTGAAGCTTTCTTT.

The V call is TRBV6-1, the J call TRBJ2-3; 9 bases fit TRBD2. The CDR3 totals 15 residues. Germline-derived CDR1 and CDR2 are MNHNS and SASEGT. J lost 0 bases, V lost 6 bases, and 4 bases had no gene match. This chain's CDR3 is CASSLAGISTDTQYF. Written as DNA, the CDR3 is TGTGCCAGCAGCCTAGCGGGGATTAGCACAGATACGCAGTATTTT.

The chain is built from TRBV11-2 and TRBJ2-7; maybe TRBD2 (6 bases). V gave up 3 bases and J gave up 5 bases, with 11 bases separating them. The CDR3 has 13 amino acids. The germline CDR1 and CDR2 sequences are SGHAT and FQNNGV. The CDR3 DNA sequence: TGTGCCAGCAGCTTTACCGGGGGAAACGAGCAGTACTTC. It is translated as CASSFTGGNEQYF. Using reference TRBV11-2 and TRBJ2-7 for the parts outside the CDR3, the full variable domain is EAGVAQSPRYKIIEKRQSVAFWCNPISGHATLYWYQQILGQGPKLLIQFQNNGVVDDSQLPKDRFSAERLKGVDSTLKIQPAKLEDSAVYLCASSFTGGNEQYFGPGTRLTVT.

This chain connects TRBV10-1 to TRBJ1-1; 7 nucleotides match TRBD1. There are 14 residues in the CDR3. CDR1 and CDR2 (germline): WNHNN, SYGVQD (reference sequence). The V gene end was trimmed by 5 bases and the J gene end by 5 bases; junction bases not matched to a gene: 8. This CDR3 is CASSLGGMGTEAFF. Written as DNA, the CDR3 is TGCGCCAGCAGTTTAGGGGGCATGGGAACTGAAGCTTTCTTT.

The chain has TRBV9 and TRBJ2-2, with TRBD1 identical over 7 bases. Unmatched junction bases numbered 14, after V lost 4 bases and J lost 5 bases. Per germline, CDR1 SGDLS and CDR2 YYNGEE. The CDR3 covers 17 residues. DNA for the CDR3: TGTGCCAGCAGCCCTCGACAGGGAATGTTGTCGACCGGGGAGCTGTTTTTT. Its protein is CASSPRQGMLSTGELFF.

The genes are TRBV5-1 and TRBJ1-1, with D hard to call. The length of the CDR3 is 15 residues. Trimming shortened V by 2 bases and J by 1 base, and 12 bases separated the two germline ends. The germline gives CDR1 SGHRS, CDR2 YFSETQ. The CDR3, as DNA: TGCGCCAGCAGCTTCACTATCCCGGGGAACACTGAAGCTTTCTTT. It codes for CASSFTIPGNTEAFF.

The CDR3 is CAWSVRAGGPYQETQYF. CDR3 bases: TGTGCCTGGAGTGTCAGGGCAGGGGGCCCTTATCAAGAGACCCAGTACTTC. The chain carries TRBV30 and TRBJ2-5; TRBD1 agrees at 8 bases. The CDR3 is made up of 17 amino acids. Germline V gives CDR1 GTSNPN, CDR2 SVGIG (reference sequence). J gave up 2 bases and V 0 bases, and 11 bases lay outside the gene matches.

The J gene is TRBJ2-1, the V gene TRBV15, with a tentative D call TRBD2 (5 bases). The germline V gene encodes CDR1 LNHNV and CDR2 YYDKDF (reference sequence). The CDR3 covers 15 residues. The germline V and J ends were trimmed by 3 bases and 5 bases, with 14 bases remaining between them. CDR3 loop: CATSSRERFDNEQFF. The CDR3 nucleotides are TGTGCCACCAGCAGTAGGGAGCGATTCGACAATGAGCAGTTCTTC.

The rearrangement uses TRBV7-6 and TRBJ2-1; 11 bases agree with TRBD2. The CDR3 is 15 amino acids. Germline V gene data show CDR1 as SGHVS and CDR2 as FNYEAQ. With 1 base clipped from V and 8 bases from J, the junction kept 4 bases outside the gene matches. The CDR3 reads CASSLGLAGRDEQFF. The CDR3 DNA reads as TGTGCCAGCAGCTTAGGACTAGCGGGAAGAGATGAGCAGTTCTTC. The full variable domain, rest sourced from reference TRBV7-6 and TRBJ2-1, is GAGVSQSPRYKVTKRGQDVALRCDPISGHVSLYWYRQALGQGPEFLTYFNYEAQQDKSGLPNDRFSAERPEGSISTLTIQRTEQRDSAMYRCASSLGLAGRDEQFFGPGTRLTVL.

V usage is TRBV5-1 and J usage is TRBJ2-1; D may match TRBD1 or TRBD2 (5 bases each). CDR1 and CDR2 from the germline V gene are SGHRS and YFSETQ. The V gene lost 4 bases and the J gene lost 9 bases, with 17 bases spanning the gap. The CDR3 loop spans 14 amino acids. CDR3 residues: CASSMLDSRGEQFF. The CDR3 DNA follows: TGCGCCAGCAGCATGCTAGACAGCCGGGGTGAGCAGTTCTTC.

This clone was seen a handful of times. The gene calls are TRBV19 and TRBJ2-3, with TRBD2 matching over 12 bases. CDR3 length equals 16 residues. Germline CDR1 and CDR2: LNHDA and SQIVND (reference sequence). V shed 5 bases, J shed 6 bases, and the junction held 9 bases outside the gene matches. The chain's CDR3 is CASSLRLAGGSDTQYF. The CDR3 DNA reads TGTGCCAGTAGTCTCAGGCTAGCGGGAGGGTCGGATACGCAGTATTTT.

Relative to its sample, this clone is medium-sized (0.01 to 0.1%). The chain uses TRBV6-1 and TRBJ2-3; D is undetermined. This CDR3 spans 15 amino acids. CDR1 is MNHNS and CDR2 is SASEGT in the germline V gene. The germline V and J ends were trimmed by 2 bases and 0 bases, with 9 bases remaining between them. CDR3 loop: CASSELTTSTDTQYF. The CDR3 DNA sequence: TGTGCCAGCAGTGAATTAACAACTAGCACAGATACGCAGTATTTT.

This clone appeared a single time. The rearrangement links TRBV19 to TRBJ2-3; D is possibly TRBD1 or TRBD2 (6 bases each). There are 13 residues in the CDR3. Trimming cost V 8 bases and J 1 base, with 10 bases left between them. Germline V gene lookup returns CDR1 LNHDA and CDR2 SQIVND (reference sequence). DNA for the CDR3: TGTGCCAGTCGGGGGCTTGGCACAGATACGCAGTATTTT. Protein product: CASRGLGTDTQYF.

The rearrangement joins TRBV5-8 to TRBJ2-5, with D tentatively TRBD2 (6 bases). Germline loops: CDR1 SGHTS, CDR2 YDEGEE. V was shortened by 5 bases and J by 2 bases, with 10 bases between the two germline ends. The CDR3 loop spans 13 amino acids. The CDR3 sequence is CASSPGLQETQYF. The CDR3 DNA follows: TGTGCCAGCAGTCCGGGACTTCAAGAGACCCAGTACTTC.

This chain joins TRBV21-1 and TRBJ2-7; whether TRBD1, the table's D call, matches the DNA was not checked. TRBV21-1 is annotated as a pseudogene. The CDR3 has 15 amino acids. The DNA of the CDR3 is TGTGCCAGCAGCAAAGCCGACAGACCCCTTCGTGTGCAGTACTTC. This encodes CASSKADRPLRVQYF.

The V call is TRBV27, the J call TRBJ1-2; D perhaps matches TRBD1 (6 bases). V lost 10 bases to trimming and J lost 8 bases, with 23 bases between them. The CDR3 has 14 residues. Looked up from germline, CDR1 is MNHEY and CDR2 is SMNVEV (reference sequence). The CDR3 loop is CATRTVMGGGGYTF. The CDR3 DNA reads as TGTGCCACACGGACCGTCATGGGCGGGGGCGGCTACACCTTC.

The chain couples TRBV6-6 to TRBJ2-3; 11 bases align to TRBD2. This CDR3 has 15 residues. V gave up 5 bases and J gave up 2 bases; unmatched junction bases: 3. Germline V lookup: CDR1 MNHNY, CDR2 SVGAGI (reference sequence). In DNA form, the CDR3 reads TGTGCCAGCAGTCCTAGCGGGAGGTCCACAGATACGCAGTATTTT. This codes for CASSPSGRSTDTQYF.

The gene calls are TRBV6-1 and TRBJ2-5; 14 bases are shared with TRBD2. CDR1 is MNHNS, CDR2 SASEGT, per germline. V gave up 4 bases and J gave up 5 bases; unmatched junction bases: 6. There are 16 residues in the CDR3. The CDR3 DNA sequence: TGTGCCAGCAGTGGCCTCTGGACTAGCGGGGGGGAGACCCAGTACTTC. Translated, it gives CASSGLWTSGGETQYF.